This T cell receptor (beta chain) was obtained from a study of somatic mutations in cytotoxic T cells in rheumatoid arthritis. About the research overall: Flow sorting at nearly 100% purity was applied to some V beta antibody-stained T-cell populations, which included V beta1+ cells sequenced for TCRB.

Using immunoSEQ multiplex PCR, the repertoire was profiled, and TCRdb retains in-frame clones only, with some absent. The table has more than 15,000 clones, around 79% seen once. Whole-study results and caveats: A slight TRBV07 underrepresentation in rheumatoid arthritis patients was reported without multiple-comparison adjustment. Rheumatoid arthritis patients were compared with age-matched healthy controls, and their CD8+ T-cell clonality did not differ significantly.

Positively selected by magnetic beads, CD4+ and CD8+ cells were purity-checked by flow cytometry. For this clone: The antigen is not known.

Germline assignment: CDR1 GTSNPN and CDR2 SVGIG (reference sequence). Trimming left V 0 bases short and J 0 bases short, with 12 bases between. The CDR3 runs to 16 residues. The chain joins TRBV30 to TRBJ2-1; possible D gene TRBD2, 5 bases. The TCR comes from a woman in her fifties or sixties in good health. Material for sequencing was CD8+ T cells sorted from blood. CDR3: CAWSVQWESSYNEQFF. As DNA, the CDR3 is TGTGCCTGGAGTGTACAGTGGGAGAGCTCCTACAATGAGCAGTTCTTC.